These T cell receptor beta chains were read from a single sample in a study of blood T cells in healthy people across ages. One entry per CDR3 protein, called by TCRdb with MiXCR from the 5' RACE reads. The profile shows approximately 1,100,000 distinct CDR3 sequences, over 35% of them singletons. Sequenced sample: blood. The receptors come from a woman aged 60-70 years in good health. Each CDR3 is given with its conserved first and last residue. D genes are given only for firm matches. The size field is filled for only some rows; it gives once, few, many or a size class.

clone size	D gene	V gene	J gene	CDR3 protein	CDR3 DNA
NA	TRBD1	TRBV5-1	TRBJ2-7	CASSPRKTGREEQYF	TGCGCCAGCAGCCCAAGAAAGACAGGGCGCGAAGAGCAGTACTTC
NA	NA	TRBV9	TRBJ2-1	CASSPRSGSYNEQFF	TGTGCCAGCAGCCCCCGGTCAGGGTCCTACAATGAGCAGTTCTTC
many	TRBD1	TRBV7-3	TRBJ1-2	CASSLSGGGIYGYTF	TGTGCCAGCAGCCTAAGCGGAGGGGGCATCTATGGCTACACCTTC
NA	NA	TRBV5-1	TRBJ2-7	CASSKGDFSYEQYF	TGCGCCAGCAGCAAGGGGGACTTCTCCTACGAGCAGTACTTC
few	NA	TRBV27	TRBJ1-4	CASSGFNEKLFF	TGTGCCAGCAGTGGGTTTAATGAAAAACTGTTTTTT
NA	NA	TRBV5-1	TRBJ2-5	CASSLEQGVRREWTQYF	TGCGCCAGCAGCTTGGAACAGGGAGTTCGCAGAGAATGGACCCAGTACTTC
NA	TRBD2	TRBV2	TRBJ2-7	CASRAPSGRGASEQYF	TGTGCCAGCAGGGCCCCTAGCGGGAGGGGAGCCAGCGAGCAGTACTTC
NA	NA	TRBV4-1	TRBJ2-7	CASSPIDSDPLRNEQYF	TGCGCCAGCAGCCCAATCGATTCCGACCCCCTTCGGAACGAGCAGTACTTC
few	NA	TRBV10-3	TRBJ1-1	CAISRPGTGRRTEAFF	TGTGCCATCAGCAGACCCGGAACAGGGAGGCGCACTGAAGCTTTCTTT
few	NA	TRBV11-1	TRBJ1-2	CASSLIGQAAGYTF	TGTGCCAGCAGCTTAATCGGGCAGGCCGCGGGCTACACCTTC
NA	TRBD2	TRBV14	TRBJ2-5	CASSQETSGSSAQYF	TGTGCCAGCAGCCAAGAGACTAGCGGGAGTTCAGCCCAGTACTTC
NA	TRBD2	TRBV5-1	TRBJ2-3	CASSSTRLGTRLTDTQYF	TGCGCCAGCAGCTCGACTCGCCTCGGGACTAGACTCACAGATACGCAGTATTTT
NA	NA	TRBV6-1	TRBJ2-7	CASVRLEGYNEQYF	TGTGCCAGCGTCCGGCTAGAAGGATACAATGAGCAGTACTTC
few	TRBD2	TRBV20-1	TRBJ2-1	CSARGYPERLAHLENEQFF	TGCAGTGCTAGAGGTTACCCGGAAAGACTAGCCCACTTGGAGAATGAGCAGTTCTTC
NA	NA	TRBV2	TRBJ2-7	CASSESSTYEQYF	TGTGCCAGCAGTGAGAGCTCCACCTACGAGCAGTACTTC
once	NA	TRBV4-1	TRBJ2-7	CASSQVHTSGWSSYEQYF	TGCGCCAGCAGCCAAGTACATACCAGCGGGTGGAGCTCCTACGAGCAGTACTTC
NA	NA	TRBV20-1	TRBJ2-5	CSAPRRSIQETQYF	TGCAGTGCTCCCCGAAGGAGTATACAAGAGACCCAGTACTTC
few	TRBD2	TRBV7-8	TRBJ2-3	CASSPYQREVTDTQYF	TGTGCCAGCAGCCCTTACCAGCGGGAGGTGACAGATACGCAGTATTTT
NA	TRBD2	TRBV15	TRBJ2-1	CATSRGGLAGLEQFF	TGTGCCACCAGCAGAGGGGGACTAGCGGGACTCGAGCAGTTCTTC
NA	NA	TRBV5-1	TRBJ2-4	CASSLGGLRGDPKNIQYF	TGCGCCAGCAGCTTAGGCGGTCTCAGGGGGGATCCCAAAAACATTCAGTACTTC
many	NA	TRBV12-3/TRBV12-4	TRBJ2-5	CASTPDGVETQYF	TGTGCCAGCACCCCCGACGGGGTAGAGACCCAGTACTTC
NA	NA	TRBV4-1	TRBJ1-6	CASSQEGFSPLHF	TGCGCCAGCAGCCAAGAGGGGTTCTCACCCCTCCACTTT